One sample yielded the 17 T cell receptor beta chains listed below, sequenced in a study of cytomegalovirus exposure and HLA in healthy donors. PCR was performed using 60 Vbeta and 13 Jbeta primers. Some clones are missing from TCRdb's copy, which holds only in-frame ones; the method was immunoSEQ multiplex PCR. The sample features roughly 80,000 clones, with about 0.5% in its top ten. The specimen sequenced was PBMCs. The source is a man over 45 in good health and CMV-seronegative.

The chain carries TRBV19 and TRBJ2-3, with TRBD1 identical over 11 bases. This CDR3 is built from 14 residues. After removal of 8 bases from V and 3 bases from J, the junction contained 4 bases not matched to a gene. Germline V lookup: CDR1 LNHDA, CDR2 SQIVND (reference sequence). DNA for the CDR3: TGTGCCAGTGGGGACAGGGGGTATACAGATACGCAGTATTTT. Its protein is CASGDRGYTDTQYF. The full variable domain, rest sourced from reference TRBV19 and TRBJ2-3, is DGGITQSPKYLFRKEGQNVTLSCEQNLNHDAMYWYRQDPGQGLRLIYYSQIVNDFQKGDIAEGYSVSREKKESFPLTVTSAQKNPTAFYLCASGDRGYTDTQYFGPGTRLTVL.

The V gene is TRBV4-1, the J gene TRBJ1-2, with 11 bases matching TRBD1. Germline V CDR1 and CDR2: MGHRA, YSYEKL. J was trimmed by 6 bases and V by 8 bases; bases with no gene match: 20. The CDR3 has 18 residues. The CDR3 region has the DNA TGCGCCAGCGCGGCCGGAGCCGGACGGACAGGGGGCGAAGATGGCTACACCTTC. As protein: CASAAGAGRTGGEDGYTF.

The V call is TRBV28, the J call TRBJ2-7; TRBD1 matches 7 bases. Per the germline V gene, CDR1 is MDHEN and CDR2 is SYDVKM. This CDR3 contains 14 residues. The J segment lost 2 bases and the V segment lost 6 bases, leaving 7 bases of the junction unmatched. The CDR3 DNA sequence: TGTGCCAGCAGATCTCCGACAGGGACCTACGAGCAGTACTTC. It translates to CASRSPTGTYEQYF.

The rearrangement uses TRBV5-1 and TRBJ2-7; possibly TRBD2 for D (5 bases). This CDR3 is built from 13 residues. V lost 4 bases to trimming and J lost 6 bases, with 14 bases between them. The germline V gene has CDR1 SGHRS and CDR2 YFSETQ. CDR3 coding DNA: TGCGCCAGCAGCCACGGGAATCTCGGCGAGCAGTACTTC. Translated, it gives CASSHGNLGEQYF.

This chain connects TRBV6-5 to TRBJ2-7, with 7 nucleotides matching TRBD1. CDR3 length: 15 amino acids. The J segment lost 2 bases and the V segment lost 5 bases, leaving 9 bases of the junction unmatched. In germline, CDR1 is MNHEY, CDR2 SVGAGI. This chain's CDR3 is CASSRKQGGAYEQYF. In nucleotides, the CDR3 is TGTGCCAGCAGTCGGAAACAAGGGGGCGCCTACGAGCAGTACTTC.

The rearrangement joins TRBV11-2 to TRBJ2-3; no clear D gene. V lost 1 base and J 0 bases, leaving 5 bases between the germline ends. Germline V lookup: CDR1 SGHAT, CDR2 FQNNGV. CDR3 size: 14 residues. In DNA, the CDR3 is TGTGCCAGCAGCTTAGGGCTGAGCACAGATACGCAGTATTTT. This gives the protein CASSLGLSTDTQYF.

The chain recombines TRBV18 with TRBJ1-5, with D perhaps TRBD1 (6 bases). The germline CDR1 and CDR2 sequences are KGHSH and LQKENI. Trimming removed 3 bases from V and 6 bases from J, with 12 bases in between. The CDR3 totals 14 residues. The CDR3 spells CASSPTGQSQPQHF. The CDR3 nucleotides are TGTGCCAGCTCACCTACTGGACAGTCTCAGCCCCAGCATTTT.

V is TRBV9 and J is TRBJ2-5; weak D call: TRBD1 (6 bases). The CDR3 has 15 residues. Trimming removed 0 bases at V and 2 bases at J, with 11 bases between. Germline CDR1 SGDLS, CDR2 YYNGEE. The CDR3 sequence: CASSVVGGWQETQYF. CDR3 DNA: TGTGCCAGCAGCGTAGTAGGGGGATGGCAAGAGACCCAGTACTTC.

The chain uses TRBV7-9 and TRBJ1-1; D not certain. With 1 base removed from V and 1 base from J, the gap between germline ends came to 10 bases. The CDR3 loop spans 15 amino acids. Germline CDR1 reads SEHNR; CDR2 reads FQNEAQ (reference sequence). CDR3 protein: CASSLGTGPNTEAFF. CDR3 nucleotide sequence: TGTGCCAGCAGCTTAGGGACTGGGCCGAACACTGAAGCTTTCTTT.

This chain's CDR3 is CASSSGRGLNTGELFF. The CDR3 DNA reads TGTGCCAGCTCATCGGGGAGGGGCCTCAACACCGGGGAGCTGTTTTTT. The chain has TRBV11-1 and TRBJ2-2, with TRBD2 identical over 7 bases. The ends lost 8 bases at V and 2 bases at J; junction bases unmatched: 11. Looked up from germline, CDR1 is SGHAT and CDR2 is FQDESV (reference sequence). The CDR3 runs to 16 residues. Looking up the rest from reference TRBV11-1 and TRBJ2-2 gives the full variable domain: EAEVAQSPRYKITEKSQAVAFWCDPISGHATLYWYRQILGQGPELLVQFQDESVVDDSQLPKDRFSAERLKGVDSTLKIQPAELGDSAMYLCASSSGRGLNTGELFFGEGSRLTVL.

This chain connects TRBV29-1 to TRBJ1-2; 8 bases are a match to TRBD1. The CDR3 has 15 residues. The germline V gene has CDR1 SQVTM and CDR2 ANQGSEA. Trimming took 2 bases from V and 5 from J; bases not matched to a gene: 10. CDR3 sequence: CSVEKGTGGVYGYTF. The CDR3 coding sequence is TGCAGCGTTGAAAAGGGCACAGGGGGGGTATATGGCTACACCTTC.

The chain links TRBV5-1 to TRBJ2-1, with TRBD2 matching over 8 bases. There are 14 residues in the CDR3. In germline, CDR1 is SGHRS, CDR2 YFSETQ. J was trimmed by 9 bases and V by 2 bases; bases with no gene match: 7. Here the CDR3 DNA reads TGCGCCAGCAGCTTACGGACTAGCCGCGGTGAGCAGTTCTTC. Protein: CASSLRTSRGEQFF.

This chain connects TRBV19 to TRBJ1-1; 8 bases map to TRBD1. The V gene end was trimmed by 5 bases and the J gene end by 8 bases; junction bases not matched to a gene: 4. The CDR3 has 12 residues. The germline gives CDR1 LNHDA, CDR2 SQIVND (reference sequence). CDR3 residues: CASSFWDREAFF. The CDR3 region has the DNA TGTGCCAGTAGTTTCTGGGACAGGGAAGCTTTCTTT.

This sequence joins TRBV7-9 and TRBJ1-1; no firm D call. The length of the CDR3 is 14 residues. Trimming removed 0 bases from V and 6 bases from J, with 11 bases in between. Germline assignment: CDR1 SEHNR and CDR2 FQNEAQ (reference sequence). Here the CDR3 DNA reads TGTGCCAGCAGCTTAGCGCTGAGTCAGGCTGAAGCTTTCTTT. Translation gives CASSLALSQAEAFF.

The chain carries TRBV29-1 and TRBJ1-2; a weak D match, TRBD1 (6 bases). The CDR3 has 13 amino acids. The V end lost 4 bases, the J end lost 3 bases, and 12 bases lay between the germline ends. Germline CDR1 SQVTM, CDR2 ANQGSEA. CDR3 sequence reads: CSVVGARDYGYTF. CDR3 in DNA: TGCAGCGTTGTGGGGGCGCGGGACTATGGCTACACCTTC.

The chain has TRBV7-9 and TRBJ2-7; TRBD1 matches at 7 bases. Per germline, CDR1 SEHNR and CDR2 FQNEAQ (reference sequence). Losses at the gene ends were 4 bases for V and 2 bases for J; bases not matched to a gene: 2. The CDR3 runs 13 residues. In nucleotides, the CDR3 is TGTGCCAGCAGCTACGGACAGGCCTACGAGCAGTACTTC. Translating gives CASSYGQAYEQYF.

The chain recombines TRBV7-2 with TRBJ1-1, with 7 bases fitting TRBD1. V was pared by 2 bases and J by 0 bases, with 3 bases of the junction left unmatched. The germline V gene has CDR1 SGHTA and CDR2 FQGNSA. The CDR3 has 15 amino acids. The CDR3: CASSLWGQLNTEAFF. CDR3 bases: TGTGCCAGCAGCTTATGGGGACAGTTGAACACTGAAGCTTTCTTT.